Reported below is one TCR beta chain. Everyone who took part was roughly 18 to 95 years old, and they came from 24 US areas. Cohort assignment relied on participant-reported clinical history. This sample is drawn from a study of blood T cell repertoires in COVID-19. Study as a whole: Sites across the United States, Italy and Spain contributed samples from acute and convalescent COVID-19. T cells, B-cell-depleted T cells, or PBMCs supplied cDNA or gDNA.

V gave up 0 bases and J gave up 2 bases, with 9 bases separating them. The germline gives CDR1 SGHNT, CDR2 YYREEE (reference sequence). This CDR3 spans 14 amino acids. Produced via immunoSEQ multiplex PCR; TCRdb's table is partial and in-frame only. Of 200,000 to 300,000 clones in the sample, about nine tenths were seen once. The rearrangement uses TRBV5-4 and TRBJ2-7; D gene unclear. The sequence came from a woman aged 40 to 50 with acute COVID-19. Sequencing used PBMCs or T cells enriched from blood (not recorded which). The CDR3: CASSLDINAYEQYF. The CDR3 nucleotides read TGTGCCAGCAGCTTGGACATAAACGCCTACGAGCAGTACTTC.